Following are 32 T cell receptor beta chains from one sample sequenced in a study of blood T cell repertoires in COVID-19. Clones were read by immunoSEQ multiplex PCR, and TCRdb kept only the in-frame ones, dropping some. The sample shows more than 20,000 clones, about 91% of them seen only once. The sequencing input was peripheral blood. Receptors originate from a human donor in a cohort sampled during active COVID-19.

V is TRBV9 and J is TRBJ1-6; D gene uncertain. The length of the CDR3 is 16 residues. Germline CDR1 is SGDLS and CDR2 is YYNGEE. V lost 0 bases and J 7 bases, leaving 14 bases between the germline ends. The CDR3 reads CASSVGISDYNSPLHF. CDR3 DNA sequence: TGTGCCAGCAGCGTAGGGATCTCGGACTACAATTCACCCCTCCACTTT.

This sequence joins TRBV4-2 and TRBJ2-2, with TRBD2 identical over 9 bases. This CDR3 region has 16 residues. Looked up from germline, CDR1 is LGHNA and CDR2 is YNFKEQ. V was clipped by 0 bases and J by 6 bases; unmatched bases: 5. This CDR3 reads CASSQDQTSGSGELFF. In nucleotides, the CDR3 is TGTGCCAGCAGCCAAGACCAGACTAGCGGTTCCGGGGAGCTGTTTTTT.

The chain couples TRBV28 to TRBJ2-5; 9 nucleotides agree with TRBD1. The length of the CDR3 is 14 residues. Trimming removed 4 bases from V and 7 bases from J; junction bases left unmatched: 7. From germline, CDR1 is MDHEN and CDR2 SYDVKM. The DNA for the CDR3 is TGTGCCAGCAGTTCGACGGGACAGGGCGGGACCCAGTACTTC. Protein: CASSSTGQGGTQYF.

J is TRBJ1-1 and V is TRBV19, with D unclear. V lost 3 bases and J lost 8, with 13 bases in between. Per germline, CDR1 LNHDA and CDR2 SQIVND (reference sequence). CDR3 length: 13 residues. CDR3 DNA sequence: TGTGCCAGTAGTATCGGCCGGCGGAGCGAAGCTTTCTTT. Translation: CASSIGRRSEAFF.

This chain links TRBV2 with TRBJ2-3, with 9 nucleotides matching TRBD1. Germline V lookup: CDR1 SNHLY, CDR2 FYNNEI. This CDR3 is 15 amino acids long. With V trimmed by 5 bases and J by 3 bases, 6 bases remained unmatched. This chain's CDR3 is CASSYDRGETDTQYF. The DNA for the CDR3 is TGTGCCAGCAGTTATGACAGGGGGGAGACAGATACGCAGTATTTT.

The CDR3 DNA follows: TGTGCCAGCAGCCCTTTAGGGGGGGGCAATGGCTACACCTTC. Amino acid sequence: CASSPLGGGNGYTF. The chain is built from TRBV28 and TRBJ1-2; possible D gene TRBD1, 6 bases. Germline CDR1 and CDR2: MDHEN and SYDVKM. CDR3 length: 14 residues. The V end lost 6 bases, the J end lost 6 bases, and 17 bases lay between the germline ends.

V and J are TRBV3-1 (or the pseudogene TRBV3-2) and TRBJ1-1; D gene uncertain. Trimming cost V 7 bases and J 5 bases, with 17 bases left between them. This CDR3 is 14 amino acids long. Germline CDR1 and CDR2: LGHDT and YNNKEL (reference sequence). CDR3 in DNA: TGTGCCAGCACCCCGTCCAGAGCGAGTACTGAAGCTTTCTTT. It is translated as CASTPSRASTEAFF.

The CDR3 loop reads CASSYFRGTLRIQPQHF. Here the CDR3 DNA reads TGTGCCAGCAGTTACTTCCGCGGGACCCTTCGGATTCAGCCCCAGCATTTT. This rearrangement joins TRBV6-2 or TRBV6-3 to TRBJ1-5; tentatively, D is TRBD1 (5 bases). CDR3 length: 17 residues. Germline-derived CDR1 and CDR2 are MNHEY and SVGEGT. The V and J ends lost 1 base and 6 bases respectively, with 19 bases between them.

This sequence joins TRBV6-6 and TRBJ2-3; D is possibly TRBD2 (6 bases). V shed 7 bases and J shed 4 bases, with 15 bases lying between them. This CDR3 is 14 amino acids long. Germline V gene lookup returns CDR1 MNHNY and CDR2 SVGAGI (reference sequence). The CDR3 loop reads CASMGVAAADTQYF. The CDR3 region has the DNA TGTGCCAGCATGGGGGTAGCGGCGGCAGATACGCAGTATTTT.

J is TRBJ2-1 and V is TRBV15, with a tentative D call TRBD2 (5 bases). The CDR3 spans 13 residues. Germline assignment: CDR1 LNHNV and CDR2 YYDKDF (reference sequence). With 5 bases removed from V and 5 bases from J, the gap between germline ends came to 10 bases. In DNA form, the CDR3 reads TGTGCCACCAGCGACGGACTCCACAATGAGCAGTTCTTC. Protein product: CATSDGLHNEQFF.

This clone came up once. This chain connects TRBV5-1 to TRBJ2-7; D possibly corresponds to TRBD1 (5 bases). Germline V CDR1 and CDR2: SGHRS, YFSETQ. The V end was cut by 5 bases, the J end by 0 bases, with 6 bases between. The CDR3 spans 12 residues. The CDR3, as DNA: TGCGCCAGCAGGCAGGGCTCCTACGAGCAGTACTTC. Translation: CASRQGSYEQYF.

The chain has TRBV7-9 and TRBJ2-5, with TRBD2 matching 8 bases. CDR3 length: 17 amino acids. Germline trimming cut 5 bases from V and 5 bases from J; bases unmatched to any gene: 16. Germline V gene data show CDR1 as SEHNR and CDR2 as FQNEAQ (reference sequence). CDR3 amino acids: CASSPGPKLAVAETQYF. As DNA, the CDR3 is TGTGCCAGCAGCCCGGGACCGAAACTAGCGGTTGCGGAGACCCAGTACTTC.

The genes are TRBV18 and TRBJ2-4; 7 nucleotides align to TRBD1. The CDR3 has 16 amino acids. V shed 0 bases, J shed 1 base, and the junction held 3 bases outside the gene matches. Germline V gene data show CDR1 as KGHSH and CDR2 as LQKENI. The CDR3 DNA reads as TGTGCCAGCTCACCACCGACAGGGTTGGCCAAAAACATTCAGTACTTC. Its translation is CASSPPTGLAKNIQYF.

The gene calls are TRBV7-6 and TRBJ2-7; no reliable D call. Germline V gene lookup returns CDR1 SGHVS and CDR2 FNYEAQ. The CDR3 runs 12 residues. The V end was cut by 1 base, the J end by 5 bases, with 6 bases between. In nucleotides, the CDR3 is TGTGCCAGCAGCTTAGTTCAGAACGAGCAGTACTTC. It codes for CASSLVQNEQYF. The entire variable domain, with the rest obtained from reference TRBV7-6 and TRBJ2-7, is as follows: GAGVSQSPRYKVTKRGQDVALRCDPISGHVSLYWYRQALGQGPEFLTYFNYEAQQDKSGLPNDRFSAERPEGSISTLTIQRTEQRDSAMYRCASSLVQNEQYFGPGTRLTVT.

The V gene is TRBV7-2, the J gene TRBJ2-4, with no clear D. Germline CDR1 and CDR2: SGHTA and FQGNSA. The V end lost 1 base, the J end lost 5 bases, and 9 bases lay between the germline ends. CDR3 length: 14 residues. DNA of the CDR3: TGTGCCAGCAGCTTAGAGGCAGGTCAAAACATTCAGTACTTC. Translating it yields CASSLEAGQNIQYF. Full variable domain (rest looked up from reference TRBV7-2 and TRBJ2-4): GAGVSQSPSNKVTEKGKDVELRCDPISGHTALYWYRQSLGQGLEFLIYFQGNSAPDKSGLPSDRFSAERTGGSVSTLTIQRTQQEDSAVYLCASSLEAGQNIQYFGAGTRLSVL.

The J gene is TRBJ2-7, the V gene TRBV11-2; 10 positions match TRBD2. V lost 1 base to trimming and J lost 6 bases; unmatched junction nucleotides: 3. This CDR3 is built from 14 residues. Germline V lookup: CDR1 SGHAT, CDR2 FQNNGV. In DNA, the CDR3 is TGTGCCAGCAGCTTAGTACTAGCGGGGATCGAGCAGTACTTC. It translates to CASSLVLAGIEQYF.

The chain carries TRBV6-6 and TRBJ2-3; D unclear. Germline V gene lookup returns CDR1 MNHNY and CDR2 SVGAGI (reference sequence). Trimming removed 0 bases from V and 6 bases from J, with 7 bases in between. CDR3 size: 13 residues. This chain's CDR3 is CASSYSSSDTQYF. Here the CDR3 DNA reads TGTGCCAGCAGTTACTCTTCCTCGGATACGCAGTATTTT.

J is TRBJ2-3 and V is TRBV4-1; TRBD2 might be the D (5 bases). Deletions cut 2 bases from V and 8 bases from J, with 8 bases between. The CDR3 is 12 residues long. From germline, CDR1 is MGHRA and CDR2 YSYEKL. CDR3 DNA sequence: TGCGCCAGCAGCCAACCTAGCATTACGCAGTATTTT. Translating gives CASSQPSITQYF.

V usage is TRBV4-2 and J usage is TRBJ2-7; perhaps TRBD1 as D (6 bases). This CDR3 has 13 amino acids. The V and J ends lost 0 bases and 11 bases respectively, with 14 bases between them. The V gene's germline CDR1 is LGHNA and CDR2 YNFKEQ. The CDR3 DNA follows: TGTGCCAGCAGCCAAGAGGGATGGGGACAAGAGTACTTC. Protein: CASSQEGWGQEYF.

This chain connects TRBV12-3 or TRBV12-4 to TRBJ1-2; possibly TRBD1 for D (5 bases). This CDR3 comprises 13 residues. V gave up 6 bases and J gave up 0 bases, with 8 bases separating them. The CDR3 coding sequence is TGTGCCAGCAGGGACACCTCTAACTATGGCTACACCTTC. Its translation: CASRDTSNYGYTF.

CDR3 region: CASSLGGRSNQPQHF. Here the CDR3 DNA reads TGTGCCAGCAGCCTGGGGGGTCGTTCGAATCAGCCCCAGCATTTT. The rearrangement uses TRBV9 and TRBJ1-5, with D maybe TRBD1 (5 bases). The CDR3 spans 15 residues. The germline V gene encodes CDR1 SGDLS and CDR2 YYNGEE. Trimming stripped 4 bases from V and 4 bases from J, with 15 bases between.

The V and J genes are TRBV6-5 and TRBJ2-7, with D tentatively TRBD2 (5 bases). This CDR3 is built from 12 residues. Trimming removed 7 bases from V and 2 bases from J, with 9 bases in between. In germline, CDR1 is MNHEY, CDR2 SVGAGI. CDR3 in amino acids: CASTPGTYEQYF. CDR3 nucleotides: TGTGCCAGCACCCCGGGGACCTACGAGCAGTACTTC.

The rearrangement uses TRBV27 and TRBJ2-2, with 8 bases matching TRBD1. The germline V gene has CDR1 MNHEY and CDR2 SMNVEV (reference sequence). The V segment lost 4 bases and the J segment 2 bases; nucleotides outside the gene matches: 6. The CDR3 length is 16 residues. The CDR3 spells CASSSQGDGNTGELFF. In DNA, the CDR3 is TGTGCCAGCAGTTCACAGGGGGACGGAAACACCGGGGAGCTGTTTTTT.

This clone has a handful of counts. The chain carries TRBV19 and TRBJ1-5; 9 bases fit TRBD1. The junction had 3 bases not matched to a gene; V was cut back by 6 bases and J by 6 bases. The germline V gene encodes CDR1 LNHDA and CDR2 SQIVND (reference sequence). This CDR3 comprises 13 residues. DNA of the CDR3: TGTGCCAGTAGACAGGGGGCTGTTCAGCCCCAGCATTTT. Translated: CASRQGAVQPQHF. The full variable domain, in which reference TRBV19 and TRBJ1-5 provide the parts outside the CDR3, is DGGITQSPKYLFRKEGQNVTLSCEQNLNHDAMYWYRQDPGQGLRLIYYSQIVNDFQKGDIAEGYSVSREKKESFPLTVTSAQKNPTAFYLCASRQGAVQPQHFGDGTRLSIL.

This chain connects TRBV10-2 to TRBJ1-2; D is undetermined. Deletions cut 4 bases from V and 1 base from J, with 10 bases between. This CDR3 has 14 amino acids. Germline V CDR1 and CDR2: WSHSY, SAAADI. The CDR3 here is CASSAPTDNYGYTF. The DNA for the CDR3 is TGCGCCAGCAGTGCGCCTACAGATAACTATGGCTACACCTTC.

The J gene is TRBJ2-1, the V gene TRBV2; TRBD2 agrees at 11 bases. After removal of 4 bases from V and 5 bases from J, the junction contained 10 bases not matched to a gene. The CDR3 contains 17 residues. CDR1 is SNHLY and CDR2 is FYNNEI in the germline V gene. The CDR3 sequence: CASSVLAGGPGNNEQFF. The CDR3 nucleotides are TGTGCCAGCAGTGTTCTAGCGGGGGGTCCCGGAAACAATGAGCAGTTCTTC.

The V call is TRBV6-6, the J call TRBJ1-1; the D gene is possibly TRBD1 (5 bases). Trimming removed 0 bases from V and 3 bases from J, with 8 bases in between. The CDR3 runs to 14 residues. Per germline, CDR1 MNHNY and CDR2 SVGAGI (reference sequence). The CDR3 here is CASSYSGRDTEAFF. CDR3 DNA: TGTGCCAGCAGTTACTCAGGCAGGGACACTGAAGCTTTCTTT.

This sequence joins TRBV4-2 and TRBJ1-2; possibly TRBD1 for D (6 bases). Between the trimmed V and J ends, which lost 0 bases and 2 bases, there was a span of 13 bases. This CDR3 is 16 amino acids long. Germline V gives CDR1 LGHNA, CDR2 YNFKEQ. The CDR3 loop reads CASSQDRAGQNYGYTF. CDR3 coding DNA: TGTGCCAGCAGCCAAGATCGGGCAGGACAGAACTATGGCTACACCTTC.

CDR3 sequence (DNA): TGTGCCAGCAGCTTGGGGCTGGCGGGAGGAGAGACCCAGTACTTC. This sequence encodes CASSLGLAGGETQYF. The V gene is TRBV5-4, the J gene TRBJ2-5; TRBD2 agrees at 8 bases. CDR3 length equals 15 residues. V was pared by 0 bases and J by 4 bases, with 5 bases of the junction left unmatched. Germline CDR1 reads SGHNT; CDR2 reads YYREEE (reference sequence). Complete variable domain (other parts from reference TRBV5-4 and TRBJ2-5): ETGVTQSPTHLIKTRGQQVTLRCSSQSGHNTVSWYQQALGQGPQFIFQYYREEENGRGNFPPRFSGLQFPNYSSELNVNALELDDSALYLCASSLGLAGGETQYFGPGTRLLVL.

V usage is TRBV6-1 and J usage is TRBJ2-3; 8 bases agree with TRBD1. CDR3 length: 15 residues. Germline CDR1 MNHNS, CDR2 SASEGT. The V gene end was trimmed by 3 bases and the J gene end by 6 bases; junction bases not matched to a gene: 8. In nucleotides, the CDR3 is TGTGCCAGCAGTGATAGGGACAGGCTCGGGGATACGCAGTATTTT. The encoded protein is CASSDRDRLGDTQYF.

The chain links TRBV29-1 to TRBJ2-7, with 9 positions matching TRBD1. Trimming at V came to 2 bases and at J to 6 bases, leaving 5 bases not matched to a gene. This CDR3 comprises 13 residues. Per the germline V gene, CDR1 is SQVTM and CDR2 is ANQGSEA. The CDR3 DNA reads as TGCAGCGTTGAACCCGGGACAGGGATCGAGCAGTACTTC. This translates into CSVEPGTGIEQYF.

The V call is TRBV5-4, the J call TRBJ1-3; 7 positions agree with TRBD1. This CDR3 has 16 amino acids. The germline V gene has CDR1 SGHNT and CDR2 YYREEE (reference sequence). V shed 3 bases and J 0 bases; nucleotides not matched to a gene: 6. CDR3 nucleotides: TGTGCCAGCAGCTCTGGACAGGCGGACTCTGGAAACACCATATATTTT. This translates into CASSSGQADSGNTIYF.